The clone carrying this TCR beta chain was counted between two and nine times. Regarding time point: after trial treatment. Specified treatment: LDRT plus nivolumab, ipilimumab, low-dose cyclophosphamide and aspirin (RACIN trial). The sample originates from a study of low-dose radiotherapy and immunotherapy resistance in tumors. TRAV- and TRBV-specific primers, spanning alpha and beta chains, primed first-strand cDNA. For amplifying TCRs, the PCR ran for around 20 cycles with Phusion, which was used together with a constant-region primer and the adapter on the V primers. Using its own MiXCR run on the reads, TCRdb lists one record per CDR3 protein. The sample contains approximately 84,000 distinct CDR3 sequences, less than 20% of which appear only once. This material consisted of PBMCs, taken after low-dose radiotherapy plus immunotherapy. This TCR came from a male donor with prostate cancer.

In DNA form, the CDR3 reads TGTGCCAGCAGTTTTAGCTATCGGGACTTGAGCACAGATACGCAGTATTTT. Its translation: CASSFSYRDLSTDTQYF. This chain links TRBV28 with TRBJ2-3; possibly TRBD2 for D (6 bases). The length of the CDR3 is 17 residues. Germline CDR1 and CDR2: MDHEN and SYDVKM. Trimming left V 3 bases short and J 0 bases short, with 16 bases between.